The next 26 T cell receptor beta chains were all read from a single sample in a study of siplizumab effects on memory and regulatory T cells. Method: immunoSEQ multiplex PCR; TCRdb's copy keeps in-frame clones and lacks some. Counted here are roughly 100,000 clones, roughly nine tenths occurring once; the ten biggest clones make up around 1.1%. Sequencing was performed on CD4+ T cells sorted from blood. The source of these receptors is a human donor in good health.

Comments on this clone: In the same sample, other DNA sequences code for this CDR3. The rearrangement joins TRBV19 to TRBJ1-1; D gene uncertain. V dropped 4 bases and J dropped 2 bases, with 5 bases sitting between them. This CDR3 comprises 12 residues. Germline V CDR1 and CDR2: LNHDA, SQIVND (reference sequence). The CDR3 loop reads CASSKGNTEAFF. The DNA for the CDR3 is TGTGCCAGTAGTAAAGGCAACACTGAAGCTTTCTTT.

The rearrangement uses TRBV6-5 and TRBJ1-2; no clear D gene. V shed 6 bases and J shed 8 bases, with 19 bases lying between them. The CDR3 is made up of 14 amino acids. The germline V gene encodes CDR1 MNHEY and CDR2 SVGAGI. The CDR3, as DNA: TGTGCCAGCAGCCGAGGATCGCTCCCCGGGGGCTACACCTTC. As protein: CASSRGSLPGGYTF.

The chain links TRBV29-1 to TRBJ1-2; TRBD1 matches 8 bases. J lost 14 bases, V lost 4 bases, and 18 bases had no gene match. The CDR3 covers 14 residues. Germline values: CDR1 SQVTM, CDR2 ANQGSEA. The CDR3 coding sequence is TGCAGCGTTGTGCTCGCACGGGACAGGAGCACGTGTACCTTC. The encoded protein is CSVVLARDRSTCTF.

The chain has TRBV2 and TRBJ1-4; no clear D gene. Per germline, CDR1 SNHLY and CDR2 FYNNEI. Deletions cut 4 bases from V and 2 bases from J, with 11 bases between. The CDR3 has 15 residues. CDR3 protein: CASSGVLATNEKLFF. The CDR3, as DNA: TGTGCCAGCAGTGGGGTTTTGGCTACTAATGAAAAACTGTTTTTT.

V is TRBV4-1 and J is TRBJ1-3; no reliable D call. The CDR3 is 15 residues long. CDR1 and CDR2 (germline): MGHRA, YSYEKL. Trimming shortened V by 2 bases and J by 4 bases, and 12 bases separated the two germline ends. CDR3 bases: TGCGCCAGCAGCCAATTAAACAGATTCGGAAACACCATATATTTT. Translation gives CASSQLNRFGNTIYF.

This chain joins TRBV6-8 and TRBJ1-1; no firm D call. The CDR3 spans 21 residues. Germline CDR1 and CDR2: MNHGY and SAAAGT. V shed 0 bases and J shed 0 bases, with 26 bases lying between them. The CDR3 DNA reads as TGTGCCAGCAGTTACTCGAGTGAAGTGGACCCGACATCCCTAGTGAACACTGAAGCTTTCTTT. Translation: CASSYSSEVDPTSLVNTEAFF.

This rearrangement joins TRBV29-1 to TRBJ2-5; D perhaps matches TRBD1 (7 bases). Germline values: CDR1 SQVTM, CDR2 ANQGSEA. This CDR3 is 16 amino acids long. Trimming removed 6 bases at V and 5 bases at J, with 25 bases between. The CDR3 DNA sequence: TGCAGCGTGGGGCGGAAGGAGGGGGCGCTTGAGGAGACCCAGTACTTC. Translated: CSVGRKEGALEETQYF.

V and J are TRBV18 and TRBJ2-5; maybe TRBD2 (6 bases). The CDR3 runs 15 residues. Trimming left V 6 bases short and J 1 base short, with 15 bases between. Per the germline V gene, CDR1 is KGHSH and CDR2 is LQKENI. In DNA form, the CDR3 reads TGTGCCAGCTCCCCGGGACTCCGAGGCCAAGAGACCCAGTACTTC. This sequence encodes CASSPGLRGQETQYF.

The J gene is TRBJ2-7, the V gene TRBV10-3; 9 bases match TRBD1. Per the germline V gene, CDR1 is ENHRY and CDR2 is SYGVKD. V lost 5 bases, J lost 1 base, and 6 bases stayed unmatched. CDR3 length equals 15 residues. In nucleotides, the CDR3 is TGTGCCATCAGTCCGAAGGACAGGGGTTCCTACGAGCAGTACTTC. Amino acid sequence: CAISPKDRGSYEQYF.

The chain recombines TRBV7-9 with TRBJ2-2; D unclear. The V end was cut by 0 bases, the J end by 6 bases, with 11 bases between. The CDR3 runs 15 residues. The germline CDR1 and CDR2 sequences are SEHNR and FQNEAQ (reference sequence). DNA for the CDR3: TGTGCCAGCAGCTTAGCGCAACGGTGGTCCGGGGAGCTGTTTTTT. Translated: CASSLAQRWSGELFF.

DNA for the CDR3: TGTGCCAGCAGCTTGCTAGGGGCCTACAATGAGCAGTTCTTC. It specifies CASSLLGAYNEQFF. The rearrangement links TRBV11-3 to TRBJ2-1; tentatively, D is TRBD1 (5 bases). The CDR3 is made up of 14 amino acids. Germline V gene data show CDR1 as SGHNT and CDR2 as YENEEA. The V and J ends lost 3 bases and 2 bases respectively, with 8 bases between them.

Only one count was recorded for this clone. This chain links TRBV7-3 with TRBJ1-2, with D uncertain. V dropped 1 base and J dropped 7 bases, with 10 bases sitting between them. From germline, CDR1 is SGHTA and CDR2 FQGTGA. The length of the CDR3 is 13 residues. CDR3 sequence (DNA): TGTGCCAGCAGCTTAAAAGGGATGGTTGGCTACACCTTC. Its protein product is CASSLKGMVGYTF.

The V and J genes are TRBV4-2 and TRBJ2-1; D might be TRBD1 or TRBD2, each matching 5 bases. The V gene's germline CDR1 is LGHNA and CDR2 YNFKEQ. The CDR3 has 16 residues. Between the trimmed V and J ends, which lost 1 base and 12 bases, there was a span of 22 bases. The CDR3 spells CASSQGAADPTQGQFF. DNA of the CDR3: TGTGCCAGCAGCCAAGGAGCGGCGGATCCGACTCAGGGGCAGTTCTTC.

The chain couples TRBV5-1 to TRBJ2-1, with 13 bases matching TRBD2. Germline CDR1 is SGHRS and CDR2 is YFSETQ. Trimming at V came to 4 bases and at J to 6 bases, leaving 4 bases not matched to a gene. The CDR3 is 15 residues long. The CDR3 DNA sequence: TGCGCCAGCAGCAAGGGACTAGCGGGGATCAATGAGCAGTTCTTC. Translating it yields CASSKGLAGINEQFF. The whole variable domain, remainder taken from reference TRBV5-1 and TRBJ2-1, is KAGVTQTPRYLIKTRGQQVTLSCSPISGHRSVSWYQQTPGQGLQFLFEYFSETQRNKGNFPGRFSGRQFSNSRSEMNVSTLELGDSALYLCASSKGLAGINEQFFGPGTRLTVL.

CDR3 protein: CSAGTVYGYTF. CDR3 sequence (DNA): TGCAGTGCTGGGACAGTCTATGGCTACACCTTC. The chain has TRBV20-1 and TRBJ1-2; 7 nucleotides line up with TRBD1. With 5 bases clipped from V and 4 bases from J, the junction kept 1 base outside the gene matches. CDR1 DFQATT and CDR2 SNEGSKA come from the germline V gene (reference sequence). CDR3 length equals 11 residues.

The gene calls are TRBV7-8 and TRBJ1-2; D is unclear. Per germline, CDR1 SGHVS and CDR2 FQNEAQ. Trimming left V 5 bases short and J 3 bases short, with 7 bases between. The CDR3 sequence is 12 residues long. Here the CDR3 reads CASSKRDYGYTF. DNA of the CDR3: TGTGCCAGCAGCAAAAGGGACTATGGCTACACCTTC. Together with reference TRBV7-8 and TRBJ1-2, the CDR3 gives the full variable domain: GAGVSQSPRYKVAKRGQDVALRCDPISGHVSLFWYQQALGQGPEFLTYFQNEAQLDKSGLPSDRFFAERPEGSVSTLKIQRTQQEDSAVYLCASSKRDYGYTFGSGTRLTVV.

V usage is TRBV5-1 and J usage is TRBJ2-3; D gene uncertain. Trimming removed 1 base at V and 5 bases at J, with 11 bases between. The germline CDR1 and CDR2 sequences are SGHRS and YFSETQ. This CDR3 spans 14 amino acids. CDR3 sequence: CASSLRPREDTQYF. CDR3 bases: TGCGCCAGCAGCTTGAGACCGCGAGAAGATACGCAGTATTTT. The full variable domain, its missing parts supplied by reference TRBV5-1 and TRBJ2-3, is KAGVTQTPRYLIKTRGQQVTLSCSPISGHRSVSWYQQTPGQGLQFLFEYFSETQRNKGNFPGRFSGRQFSNSRSEMNVSTLELGDSALYLCASSLRPREDTQYFGPGTRLTVL.

The chain has TRBV28 and TRBJ2-5, with TRBD2 identical over 10 bases. The end of the DNA is better explained by TRBJ2-7, so the J call may be wrong. The CDR3 totals 15 residues. From germline, CDR1 is MDHEN and CDR2 SYDVKM. The CDR3 spells CASRGSGRAWYEQYF. The CDR3 region has the DNA TGTGCCAGCCGTGGGAGCGGGAGGGCCTGGTACGAGCAGTACTTC.

The chain carries TRBV21-1 and TRBJ1-5; TRBD1, the table's D call, was not compared with the DNA. TRBV21-1 is deemed a pseudogene. This CDR3 has 18 amino acids. CDR3 in amino acids: CASSYAGTGKHMCQPQHF. In DNA form, the CDR3 reads TGTGCCAGCAGCTATGCCGGGACAGGAAAACACATGTGTCAGCCCCAGCATTTT.

The chain couples TRBV7-9 to TRBJ2-3; 10 nucleotides line up with TRBD2. Trimming took 5 bases from V and 4 from J; bases not matched to a gene: 15. This CDR3 has 18 residues. In germline, CDR1 is SEHNR, CDR2 FQNEAQ (reference sequence). The CDR3 DNA is TGTGCCAGCAGCCCCCGGGCTAGCGGGAGATTGGGCGCAGATACGCAGTATTTT. Translating it yields CASSPRASGRLGADTQYF.

This sequence joins TRBV29-1 and TRBJ1-2, with 10 bases identical to TRBD1. Germline assignment: CDR1 SQVTM and CDR2 ANQGSEA. The ends lost 6 bases at V and 4 bases at J; junction bases unmatched: 5. The CDR3 is 13 residues long. Here the CDR3 reads CSVRDRGGYGYTF. CDR3 coding DNA: TGCAGCGTCCGGGACAGGGGTGGCTATGGCTACACCTTC.

The chain recombines TRBV5-4 with TRBJ2-3; D remains unclear. Germline V gene data show CDR1 as SGHNT and CDR2 as YYREEE (reference sequence). The CDR3 is 14 amino acids. Trimming pared 2 bases from V and 0 bases from J, leaving 7 bases between. In DNA, the CDR3 is TGTGCCAGCAGCTTCGGTGCTAGCACAGATACGCAGTATTTT. Translated: CASSFGASTDTQYF.

The rearrangement uses TRBV4-1 and TRBJ2-1, with D possibly being TRBD1 or TRBD2 (5 bases each). The CDR3 has 14 amino acids. The germline V and J ends were trimmed by 3 bases and 2 bases, with 8 bases remaining between them. The germline V gene has CDR1 MGHRA and CDR2 YSYEKL. In DNA, the CDR3 is TGCGCCAGCAGCCATACGGGGCCCTACAATGAGCAGTTCTTC. The encoded protein is CASSHTGPYNEQFF.

The V call is TRBV28, the J call TRBJ1-5; TRBD1 aligns across 8 bases. CDR1 MDHEN and CDR2 SYDVKM come from the germline V gene. With V trimmed by 3 bases and J by 7 bases, 8 bases remained unmatched. CDR3 length: 15 amino acids. The CDR3 loop is CASSFSGGTRQPQHF. CDR3 DNA: TGTGCCAGCAGTTTTTCAGGGGGCACCCGCCAGCCCCAGCATTTT.

The gene calls are TRBV5-4 and TRBJ2-3; no clear D. Germline CDR1 and CDR2: SGHNT and YYREEE (reference sequence). This CDR3 comprises 11 residues. The ends were cut back, 0 bases at V and 4 bases at J, with 0 bases in the middle. The CDR3 DNA reads as TGTGCCAGCAGCTTGGCAGATACGCAGTATTTT. Its protein is CASSLADTQYF.

V and J are TRBV11-2 and TRBJ1-4; perhaps TRBD1 as D (5 bases). The CDR3 extends over 15 amino acids. Germline-derived CDR1 and CDR2 are SGHAT and FQNNGV. Trimming left V 2 bases short and J 6 bases short, with 13 bases between. The CDR3 DNA is TGTGCCAGCAGCTTATGGGGGACTTCAGATGAAAAACTGTTTTTT. Translated, it gives CASSLWGTSDEKLFF.